This paragraph covers one T cell receptor beta chain sequence. The protocol attached unique molecular identifiers to individual cDNA molecules. TCRdb passed the 5' RACE reads through MiXCR, listing each CDR3 protein once. Of tens of thousands of distinct CDR3 sequences in the sample, about 5% were seen once. This sample was taken from a study of early T cells in non-severe SARS-CoV-2 infection. Study background: The chains were unpaired, and the sequenced material was bulk RNA from unsorted whole blood.

Per germline, CDR1 MNHEY and CDR2 SVGAGI. This CDR3 comprises 14 residues. V was clipped by 6 bases and J by 0 bases, with 11 bases between them. This receptor was obtained from an adult who was a healthcare worker with PCR-confirmed SARS-CoV-2 infection or an uninfected control (not recorded which). Specimen: whole blood. The gene calls are TRBV6-5 and TRBJ1-2; unclear D gene. The CDR3 region is CASRTGQTNYGYTF. The CDR3 nucleotides are TGTGCCAGCAGAACCGGGCAAACTAACTATGGCTACACCTTC.